A selection of T cell receptor beta chains follows, all from one sample in a study of blood T cell repertoires in COVID-19. Profiled with immunoSEQ multiplex PCR; TCRdb holds only in-frame clones, not every one. The sample includes about 75,000 clones, 79% seen only once; the top ten take about 5.4%. Sequencing was done on a sample of peripheral blood. The receptors here all came from a woman aged 80 or over with active or convalescent COVID-19. Both conserved end residues are part of each CDR3. The order of the fields is D gene, clone size, J gene, V gene, CDR3 protein, CDR3 DNA. A D gene is named only where the DNA matches it firmly. The size entry is marked missing in some rows and otherwise reads once, few, many or a size class.

- | - | TRBJ2-1 | TRBV10-2 | CASSDGGPYEQFF | TGCGCCAGCAGTGATGGGGGCCCCTATGAGCAGTTCTTC
TRBD1 | - | TRBJ2-7 | TRBV6-1 | CASSVFRGTGVYEQYF | TGTGCCAGCAGTGTATTTCGCGGGACAGGGGTCTACGAGCAGTACTTC
- | - | TRBJ1-5 | TRBV19 | CASSITENQPQHF | TGTGCCAGTAGTATAACGGAGAATCAGCCCCAGCATTTT
- | - | TRBJ2-7 | TRBV9 | CASSVGGTFSYEQYF | TGTGCCAGCAGCGTAGGCGGGACTTTCTCCTACGAGCAGTACTTC
TRBD1 | - | TRBJ2-1 | TRBV9 | CASSPSDGQGYYNEQFF | TGTGCCAGCAGCCCATCCGATGGACAGGGCTACTACAATGAGCAGTTCTTC
TRBD2 | - | TRBJ2-4 | TRBV7-2 | CASSTPGLGGGNIQYF | TGTGCCAGCAGCACTCCGGGACTAGGGGGGGGAAACATTCAGTACTTC
- | once | TRBJ1-4 | TRBV4-2 | CASSQDPAGANEKLFF | TGTGCCAGCAGCCAAGATCCGGCAGGGGCTAATGAAAAACTGTTTTTT
- | many | TRBJ2-2 | TRBV7-9 | CASSYFRATGELFF | TGTGCCAGCAGCTACTTCAGGGCTACCGGGGAGCTGTTTTTT
- | - | TRBJ1-1 | TRBV6-1 | CASSEARGTEAFF | TGTGCCAGCAGTGAAGCGCGGGGAACTGAAGCTTTCTTT
- | - | TRBJ2-5 | TRBV6-2/TRBV6-3 | CASSHRTAGGETQYF | TGTGCCAGCAGCCACAGGACGGCCGGGGGAGAGACCCAGTACTTC
- | - | TRBJ2-2 | TRBV5-1 | CASSFAGQLYTGELFF | TGCGCCAGCAGCTTCGCGGGACAGCTATACACCGGGGAGCTGTTTTTT
- | - | TRBJ1-3 | TRBV28 | CASSLSWGGRGSGNTIYF | TGTGCCAGCAGCCTCTCCTGGGGGGGGCGGGGATCCGGAAACACCATATATTTT
- | - | TRBJ1-3 | TRBV7-2 | CASSQRQGSGNTIYF | TGTGCCAGCAGCCAAAGGCAGGGCTCTGGAAACACCATATATTTT
TRBD2 | few | TRBJ2-1 | TRBV7-9 | CASSYSGTSGAYNEQFF | TGTGCCAGCAGCTATTCCGGGACTAGCGGGGCCTACAATGAGCAGTTCTTC
TRBD2 | few | TRBJ2-5 | TRBV29-1 | CSGSGRNDQNQETQYF | TGCAGCGGAAGCGGGAGGAACGATCAAAACCAAGAGACCCAGTACTTC
TRBD1 | - | TRBJ1-1 | TRBV4-3 | CASSQDFNRGGTEAFF | TGCGCCAGCAGCCAAGACTTTAACAGGGGAGGCACTGAAGCTTTCTTT
- | - | TRBJ1-2 | TRBV27 | CASSPGLARRNYGYTF | TGTGCCAGCAGTCCCGGTCTGGCCAGGAGGAACTATGGCTACACCTTC
- | - | TRBJ2-5 | TRBV7-6 | CASSPSAGETQYF | TGTGCCAGCAGCCCATCCGCGGGAGAGACCCAGTACTTC
- | - | TRBJ2-7 | TRBV2 | CASKTVNEQYF | TGTGCCAGCAAGACAGTTAATGAGCAGTACTTC
- | - | TRBJ1-6 | TRBV19 | CASSIVLVLQGHSPLHF | TGTGCCAGTAGTATAGTTTTAGTACTCCAGGGGCATTCACCCCTCCACTTT
TRBD1 | - | TRBJ2-7 | TRBV19 | CASSPGQGSSYEQYF | TGTGCCAGTAGTCCGGGACAGGGGAGCTCCTACGAGCAGTACTTC
TRBD1 | - | TRBJ1-1 | TRBV4-2 | CASSRSGGANTEAFF | TGTGCCAGCAGCCGTTCAGGGGGCGCGAACACTGAAGCTTTCTTT
- | - | TRBJ1-1 | TRBV5-8 | CASSLRGLNTEAFF | TGTGCCAGCAGCCTCCGGGGATTGAACACTGAAGCTTTCTTT
- | - | TRBJ1-1 | TRBV28 | CASSFEWSTEAFF | TGTGCCAGCAGTTTCGAATGGAGCACTGAAGCTTTCTTT
- | - | TRBJ2-3 | TRBV18 | CASSPYATRSTDTQYF | TGTGCCAGCTCACCATACGCGACTAGAAGTACAGATACGCAGTATTTT
- | - | TRBJ1-2 | TRBV12-3/TRBV12-4 | CASSLRGQEGYTF | TGTGCCAGCAGTTTGCGGGGGCAAGAAGGCTACACCTTC
- | - | TRBJ2-2 | TRBV6-5 | CASNKQGTGELFF | TGTGCCAGCAACAAACAGGGAACCGGGGAGCTGTTTTTT
TRBD1 | - | TRBJ2-7 | TRBV6-5 | CASRWDRTSYEQYF | TGTGCCAGCAGATGGGACAGAACCTCCTACGAGCAGTACTTC
TRBD2 | once | TRBJ2-1 | TRBV11-2 | CASSLGTSGYNEQFF | TGTGCCAGCAGCCTCGGGACTAGCGGCTACAATGAGCAGTTCTTC
- | - | TRBJ2-7 | TRBV14 | CASSQAGAMSHEQYF | TGTGCCAGCAGCCAAGCAGGGGCGATGAGCCACGAGCAGTACTTC